The rows below give T cell receptor beta chains drawn from one sample of a study of blood T cell repertoires in COVID-19. The protocol was immunoSEQ multiplex PCR, while the TCRdb copy is restricted to in-frame clones and leaves out a portion. This table holds about 300,000 clones, more than 70% found once. Sequencing input: peripheral blood. The source is a woman aged 50 to 60 with acute or convalescent COVID-19. Both conserved end residues are part of each CDR3. Each record gives: CDR3 protein, CDR3 DNA, V gene, D gene, J gene, clone size. A D gene is named only where the DNA matches it firmly. Rows give clone size only sometimes, using once, few, many, or a class for an expanded clone.

CARTRGSTEAFF TGTGCCAGGACCAGGGGGAGCACTGAAGCTTTCTTT TRBV2 TRBD1 TRBJ1-1 -
CASSESLAGRNEQFF TGTGCCAGCAGTGAATCACTAGCGGGACGCAATGAGCAGTTCTTC TRBV25-1 TRBD2 TRBJ2-1 -
CASKKDRGLDTEAFF TGTGCCAGCAAGAAGGACAGGGGGCTTGACACTGAAGCTTTCTTT TRBV5-4 TRBD1 TRBJ1-1 -
CASSTPNSGRLVGGELFF TGTGCCAGCAGCACCCCGAACAGCGGGAGGTTGGTCGGCGGGGAGCTGTTTTTT TRBV6-2/TRBV6-3 TRBD2 TRBJ2-2 -
CASSIPGFYTF TGTGCCAGCAGCATTCCAGGTTTCTACACCTTC TRBV6-2/TRBV6-3 - TRBJ1-2 -
CASSPTTGSNEKLFF TGTGCCAGCTCACCAACCACAGGGTCTAATGAAAAACTGTTTTTT TRBV18 - TRBJ1-4 -
CASSSGQTNTEAFF TGTGCCAGCAGTTCGGGACAGACGAACACTGAAGCTTTCTTT TRBV3-1/TRBV3-2 TRBD1 TRBJ1-1 few
CSVRVEQGYEKLFF TGCAGCGTTCGAGTAGAACAGGGTTATGAAAAACTGTTTTTT TRBV29-1 - TRBJ1-4 -
CASSSTGDTQYF TGTGCCAGCAGTTCGACAGGAGATACGCAGTATTTT TRBV27 - TRBJ2-3 -
CAWSAIGDSYGYTF TGTGCCTGGAGTGCAATAGGGGATAGCTATGGCTACACCTTC TRBV30 - TRBJ1-2 -
CASSVALATEQFF TGTGCCAGCAGCGTAGCCCTAGCCACCGAGCAGTTCTTC TRBV9 - TRBJ2-1 -
CASSLSGAGNTIYF TGTGCCAGCAGTTTATCCGGAGCTGGAAACACCATATATTTT TRBV28 - TRBJ1-3 -
CASSRQTGGDEKLFF TGCGCCAGCAGCCGTCAGACAGGGGGGGATGAAAAACTGTTTTTT TRBV5-1 TRBD1 TRBJ1-4 -
CASRSHGGIEKLFF TGTGCCAGCAGATCTCACGGGGGGATCGAAAAACTGTTTTTT TRBV7-2 - TRBJ1-4 -
CASSLGGLAGGPRNEQFF TGTGCCAGCAGCTTGGGTGGACTAGCGGGGGGGCCCCGCAATGAGCAGTTCTTC TRBV5-5 TRBD2 TRBJ2-1 -
CASSRRTGISTEAFF TGTGCCAGCAGCCGACGAACAGGGATAAGCACTGAAGCTTTCTTT TRBV11-1 - TRBJ1-1 -
CASSLAAVYNEQFF TGTGCCAGCAGCTTAGCGGCGGTTTACAATGAGCAGTTCTTC TRBV11-2 - TRBJ2-1 -
CSGGVGYTF TGCAGTGGGGGAGTCGGCTACACCTTC TRBV20-1 - TRBJ1-2 -
CAGSSGSYNEQFF TGTGCCGGCTCTAGCGGGAGTTACAATGAGCAGTTCTTC TRBV5-4 TRBD2 TRBJ2-1 -
CASSQVGLAGDEQYF TGCGCCAGCAGCCAAGTTGGTCTAGCGGGAGACGAGCAGTACTTC TRBV4-1 TRBD2 TRBJ2-7 -
CASSFGSGTRESYEQYF TGTGCCAGCAGCTTTGGATCCGGGACTAGAGAGTCCTACGAGCAGTACTTC TRBV7-9 TRBD2 TRBJ2-7 -
CASSIRQGAIEAFF TGTGCCAGCAGCATTCGACAGGGGGCTATTGAAGCTTTCTTT TRBV6-6 TRBD1 TRBJ1-1 -
CASSLAGTDTQYF TGCGCCAGCAGCTTGGCGGGCACAGATACGCAGTATTTT TRBV5-1 - TRBJ2-3 -
CASSIDLTAEAFF TGTGCCAGTAGTATAGATCTTACAGCTGAAGCTTTCTTT TRBV19 - TRBJ1-1 -
CASSRDSYNSPLHF TGTGCCAGCAGCCGGGACAGCTATAATTCACCCCTCCACTTT TRBV7-2 TRBD1 TRBJ1-6 -
CASSLDEGETQYF TGCGCCAGCAGCTTAGACGAGGGCGAGACCCAGTACTTC TRBV4-1 - TRBJ2-5 -
CASSQNSGSSYEQYF TGCGCCAGCAGCCAAAATAGCGGGAGCTCCTACGAGCAGTACTTC TRBV4-1 TRBD2 TRBJ2-7 -
CASSYSAGQHGNTIYF TGTGCCAGCAGTTACTCGGCAGGGCAACATGGAAACACCATATATTTT TRBV6-5 - TRBJ1-3 -
CASSRGYNEQFF TGTGCCAGCAGTCGGGGTTACAATGAGCAGTTCTTC TRBV6-5 - TRBJ2-1 -
CASSLGRFTDNEQFF TGCGCCAGCAGCTTGGGTCGTTTCACGGACAATGAGCAGTTCTTC TRBV5-1 - TRBJ2-1 -
CASSASGRPEGEQYF TGCGCCAGCAGCGCAAGCGGGAGGCCCGAGGGGGAGCAGTACTTC TRBV5-1 TRBD2 TRBJ2-7 -
CASSEFGTYETQYF TGTGCCAGCAGTGAATTCGGGACTTACGAGACCCAGTACTTC TRBV2 - TRBJ2-5 few
CASSSRTGPDVANEKLFF TGTGCCAGCAGCTCTCGGACAGGGCCGGACGTAGCTAATGAAAAACTGTTTTTT TRBV11-3 TRBD1 TRBJ1-4 -
CASSQDQQPNYGYTF TGTGCCAGCAGCCAAGATCAACAGCCCAACTATGGCTACACCTTC TRBV4-2 - TRBJ1-2 few
CASRLGQAEAFF TGTGCCAGCAGGCTGGGACAGGCTGAAGCTTTCTTT TRBV2 TRBD1 TRBJ1-1 -
CASSLGLADTNEQFF TGTGCCAGCAGTCTGGGACTAGCGGATACCAATGAGCAGTTCTTC TRBV6-5 TRBD2 TRBJ2-1 -
CASSDDSKSSYNEQFF TGTGCCAGCAGTGACGACAGTAAGAGCTCCTACAATGAGCAGTTCTTC TRBV6-1 - TRBJ2-1 -
CASSSYLGGKGYTF TGTGCCAGCAGTTCCTACCTAGGAGGGAAGGGCTACACCTTC TRBV27 - TRBJ1-2 once
CASSFSTGDTEAFF TGCGCCAGCAGCTTCTCTACAGGGGACACTGAAGCTTTCTTT TRBV5-1 TRBD1 TRBJ1-1 -
CAISPGSGTGELFF TGTGCCATCAGTCCCGGGAGCGGCACCGGGGAGCTGTTTTTT TRBV10-3 - TRBJ2-2 -
CASSPPRASGSQETQYF TGCGCCAGCAGCCCGCCTCGGGCTAGCGGGAGTCAAGAGACCCAGTACTTC TRBV4-1 TRBD2 TRBJ2-5 -
CASSYSTGANYGYTF TGTGCCAGCAGTTACTCAACTGGAGCTAACTATGGCTACACCTTC TRBV6-5 - TRBJ1-2 many